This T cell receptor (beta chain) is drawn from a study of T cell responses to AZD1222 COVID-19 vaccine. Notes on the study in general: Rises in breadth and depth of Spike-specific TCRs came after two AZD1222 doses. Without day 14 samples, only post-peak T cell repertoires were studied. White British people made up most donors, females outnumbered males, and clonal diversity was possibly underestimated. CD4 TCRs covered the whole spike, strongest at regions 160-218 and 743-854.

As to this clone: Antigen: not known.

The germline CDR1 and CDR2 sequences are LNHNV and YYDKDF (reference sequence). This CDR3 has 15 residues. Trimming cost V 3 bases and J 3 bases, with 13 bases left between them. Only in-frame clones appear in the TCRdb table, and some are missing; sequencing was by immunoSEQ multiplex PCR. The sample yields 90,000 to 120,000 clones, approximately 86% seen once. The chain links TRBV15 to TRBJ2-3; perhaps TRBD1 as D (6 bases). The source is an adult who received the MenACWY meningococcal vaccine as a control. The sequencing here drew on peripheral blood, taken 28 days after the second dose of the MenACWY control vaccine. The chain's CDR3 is CATSSLARGTDTQYF. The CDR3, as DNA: TGTGCCACCAGCAGTCTGGCCAGGGGAACAGATACGCAGTATTTT.